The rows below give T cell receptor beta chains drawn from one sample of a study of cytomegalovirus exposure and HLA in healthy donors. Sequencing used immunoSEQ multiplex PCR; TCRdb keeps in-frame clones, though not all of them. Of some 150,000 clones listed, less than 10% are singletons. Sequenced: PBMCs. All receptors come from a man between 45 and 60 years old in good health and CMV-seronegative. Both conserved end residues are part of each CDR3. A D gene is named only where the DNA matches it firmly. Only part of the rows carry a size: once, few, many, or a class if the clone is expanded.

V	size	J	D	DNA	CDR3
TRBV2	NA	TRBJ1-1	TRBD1	TGTGCCAGCAGTACAGGGGGAGGTGTGACTGAAGCTTTCTTT	CASSTGGGVTEAFF
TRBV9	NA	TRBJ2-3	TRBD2	TGTGCCAGCAGCCCCGGGGGGGTCACAGATACGCAGTATTTT	CASSPGGVTDTQYF
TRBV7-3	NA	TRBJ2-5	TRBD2	TGTGCCAGCAGCCTTCAAGGGACTAGCGGGGAGCCCCAGTACTTC	CASSLQGTSGEPQYF
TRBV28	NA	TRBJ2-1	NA	TGTGCCAGCAGTTCGCCTGGGCAGAAACTGTACAATGAGCAGTTCTTC	CASSSPGQKLYNEQFF
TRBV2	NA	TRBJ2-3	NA	TGTGCCAGCAACCCCTTGGAGAGCACAGATACGCAGTATTTT	CASNPLESTDTQYF
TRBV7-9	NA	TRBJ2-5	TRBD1	TGTGCCAGCAGTTCGGGACAGTACGAGACCCAGTACTTC	CASSSGQYETQYF
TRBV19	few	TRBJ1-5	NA	TGTGCCAGTAGTATATTTGGGGGCGCGGACAATCAGCCCCAGCATTTT	CASSIFGGADNQPQHF
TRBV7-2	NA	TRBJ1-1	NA	TGTGCCAGCACCCCGGGTCGAAGTAACACTGAAGCTTTCTTT	CASTPGRSNTEAFF
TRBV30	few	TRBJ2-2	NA	TGTGCCTGGCAGGACAACCCCTATTTCGACACCGGGGAGCTGTTTTTT	CAWQDNPYFDTGELFF
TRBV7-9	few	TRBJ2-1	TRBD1	TGTGCCAGCAGCCTGGGGGACAGCTCCTACAATGAGCAGTTCTTC	CASSLGDSSYNEQFF
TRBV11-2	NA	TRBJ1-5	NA	TGTGCCAGCAGCTTAGGAAGGTGGGCAGATAGCAATCAGCCCCAGCATTTT	CASSLGRWADSNQPQHF
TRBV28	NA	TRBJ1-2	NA	TGTGCCAGCAGTTTATATCCAGGCACTAACTATGGCTACACCTTC	CASSLYPGTNYGYTF
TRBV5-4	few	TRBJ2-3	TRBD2	TGTGCCAGCAGCTTGGCTGCGGGGGGCACAGATACGCAGTATTTT	CASSLAAGGTDTQYF
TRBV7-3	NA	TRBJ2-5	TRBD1	TGTGCCAGCAGCCCAGACAGGGGAGAGACCCAGTACTTC	CASSPDRGETQYF
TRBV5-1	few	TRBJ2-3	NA	TGCGCCAGCAGCCCCGGGATGGCTAGCACAGATACGCAGTATTTT	CASSPGMASTDTQYF
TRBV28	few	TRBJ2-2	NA	TGTGCCAGCATCCCCACCCTCTACGGGGAGCTGTTTTTT	CASIPTLYGELFF
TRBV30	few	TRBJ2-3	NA	TGTGCCTGGAGTGTACAGGCGGGGGCCGATACGCAGTATTTT	CAWSVQAGADTQYF
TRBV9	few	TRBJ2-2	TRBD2	TGTGCCAGCAGCGAGACTAGCGGGGCTTCGAACACCGGGGAGCTGTTTTTT	CASSETSGASNTGELFF
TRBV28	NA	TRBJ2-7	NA	TGTGCCAGCAGTTCCACCAGAGGCGGGGAAGTCTACGAGCAGTACTTC	CASSSTRGGEVYEQYF
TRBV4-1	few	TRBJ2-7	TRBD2	TGCGCCAGCAGCCAAGGGCTGCCGCGGGAGGGCTTCTACGAGCAGTACTTC	CASSQGLPREGFYEQYF
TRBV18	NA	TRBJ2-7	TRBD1	TGTGCCAGCTCACCTGCGACAGGGTCCTACGAGCAGTACTTC	CASSPATGSYEQYF
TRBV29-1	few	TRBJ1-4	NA	TGCAGCGTTGTTGGGGCGGGAGGTGAAAAACTGTTTTTT	CSVVGAGGEKLFF
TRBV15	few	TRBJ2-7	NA	TGTGCCACCAGCAGAGCGTATCTAGCGACGTCTCCCTACGAGCAGTACTTC	CATSRAYLATSPYEQYF
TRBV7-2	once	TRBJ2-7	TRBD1	TGTGCCAGCACCGACAGGGGGACCTACGAGCAGTACTTC	CASTDRGTYEQYF
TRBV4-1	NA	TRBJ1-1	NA	TGCGCCAGCAGCCTTTTACCGGGGGTCCCGAACACTGAAGCTTTCTTT	CASSLLPGVPNTEAFF
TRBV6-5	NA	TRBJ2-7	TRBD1	TGTGCCAGCCATAGGGGGACAGGGGAGTACGAGCAGTACTTC	CASHRGTGEYEQYF
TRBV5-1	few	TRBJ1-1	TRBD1	TGCGCCAGCAGCGTTGCAGGGGGCTGGGAAGCTTTCTTT	CASSVAGGWEAFF
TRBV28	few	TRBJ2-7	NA	TGTGCCAGCAGTTTAGACAGGAGGCAAGAGCAGTACTTC	CASSLDRRQEQYF
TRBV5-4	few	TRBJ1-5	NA	TGTGCCAGCAGCTTGGGGGGGGGCCGGGATCAGCCCCAGCATTTT	CASSLGGGRDQPQHF
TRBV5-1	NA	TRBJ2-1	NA	TGCGCCAGCAGCTTGGCGTCGAACAGCCCGACAATGGAGCAGTTCTTC	CASSLASNSPTMEQFF
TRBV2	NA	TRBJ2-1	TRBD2	TGTGCCAGCTGCGACCCGAGGACTAGCGGGAGCAGGAACAATGAGCAGTTCTTC	CASCDPRTSGSRNNEQFF
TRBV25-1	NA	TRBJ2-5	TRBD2	TGTGCCAGCAGTGCAGGAACGTCGGGGGGAGTAGAGACCCAGTACTTC	CASSAGTSGGVETQYF
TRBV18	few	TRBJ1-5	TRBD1	TGTGCCAGCTCACCCAAGGACAGGGCTCAGCCCCAGCATTTT	CASSPKDRAQPQHF